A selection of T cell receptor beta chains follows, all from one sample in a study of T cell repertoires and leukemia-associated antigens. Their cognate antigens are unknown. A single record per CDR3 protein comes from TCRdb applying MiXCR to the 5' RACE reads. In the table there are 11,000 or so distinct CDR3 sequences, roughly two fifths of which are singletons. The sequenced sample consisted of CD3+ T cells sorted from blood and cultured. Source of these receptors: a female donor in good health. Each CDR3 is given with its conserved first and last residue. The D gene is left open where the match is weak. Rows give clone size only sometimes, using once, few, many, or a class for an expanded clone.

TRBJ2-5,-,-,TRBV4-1,TGCGCCAGCAGCCAAGGGGACTCTAAAGGGACCCAGTACTTC,CASSQGDSKGTQYF
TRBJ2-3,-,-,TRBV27,TGTGCCAGCAGCCTGGAGCGGGCAGATACGCAGTATTTT,CASSLERADTQYF
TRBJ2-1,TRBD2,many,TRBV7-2,TGTGCCAGCAGCTTAGGGCTAGCGGAATACAATGAGCAGTTCTTC,CASSLGLAEYNEQFF
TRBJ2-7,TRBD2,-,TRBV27,TGTGCCAGCAGCTTGACTAGCGGGAGCCGTTACGAGCAGTACTTC,CASSLTSGSRYEQYF
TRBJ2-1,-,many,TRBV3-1,TGTGCCAGCAGCCAAAGACAGGACTCCTACAATGAGCAGTTCTTC,CASSQRQDSYNEQFF
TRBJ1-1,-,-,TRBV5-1,TGCGCCAGCAGCTTCGGGGGCGACAGTGTGGCTTTCTTT,CASSFGGDSVAFF
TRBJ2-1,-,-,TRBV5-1,TGCGCCAGCAAGGACTCACCCCTTTCCTACAATGAGCAGTTCTTC,CASKDSPLSYNEQFF
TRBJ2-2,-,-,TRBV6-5,TGTGCCAGCAGGGAAGGGCAGAACACCGGGGAGCTGTTTTTT,CASREGQNTGELFF
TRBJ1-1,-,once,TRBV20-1,TGCAGTGCTAGAGATCTCATGGGAATGGGGGGACCAGGCGCTGAAGCTCTCTTT,CSARDLMGMGGPGAEALF
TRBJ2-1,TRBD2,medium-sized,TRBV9,TGTGCCAGCAGCGCCTACTTAGCGGGAGCTAACAATGAGCAGTTCTTC,CASSAYLAGANNEQFF
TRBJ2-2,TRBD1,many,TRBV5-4,TGTGCCAGCAGCTTCCGGACAGGGGTTGACGGGGAGCTGTTTTTT,CASSFRTGVDGELFF
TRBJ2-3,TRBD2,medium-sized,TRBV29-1,TGCAGCGTTGCTCTAGCGGGAGTTTCGACAGATACGCAGTATTTT,CSVALAGVSTDTQYF
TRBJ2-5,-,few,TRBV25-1,TGTGCGGACAGTCAAGAGACCCAGTACTTC,CADSQETQYF
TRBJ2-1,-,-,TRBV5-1,TGCGCCAGCAGCTTGTTGAGTCGGGGAAGCTCCTACAATGAGCAGTTCTTC,CASSLLSRGSSYNEQFF
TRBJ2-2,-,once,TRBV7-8,TGTGCCAGCATCAAACGTAAACAGCACACCGGGGAGCTGTATTTT,CASIKRKQHTGELYF
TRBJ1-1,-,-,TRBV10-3,TGTGCCACCAGTGAGTCCTCGCTGAACACTGAAGCTTTCTTT,CATSESSLNTEAFF
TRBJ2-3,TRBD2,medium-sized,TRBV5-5,TGTGCCAGCAGCTCTATCAGACTAGCGGGAGGGATGGCAGATACGCAGTATTTT,CASSSIRLAGGMADTQYF
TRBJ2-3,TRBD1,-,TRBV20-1,TGCAGTGCCCTACAGGGGATACTAGATACGCAGTATTTT,CSALQGILDTQYF
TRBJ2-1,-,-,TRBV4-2,TGTGCCAGCAGCCAAGATCGGCTGGCTAAGTTCTTC,CASSQDRLAKFF
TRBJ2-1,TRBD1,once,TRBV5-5,TGTGCCAGCAGCTTGGAGCCCGGGACAGGGGTAATTAGGGGGCAGTTCTTC,CASSLEPGTGVIRGQFF
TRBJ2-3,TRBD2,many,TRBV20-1,TGCAGTGCTAGAGATCGGCTAGCGGGCACAGATACGCAGTATTTT,CSARDRLAGTDTQYF
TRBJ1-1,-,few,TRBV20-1,-,CSARGAGGDNEQYFGPGTEAFF